This T cell receptor (beta chain) was retrieved from a study of cytomegalovirus exposure and HLA in healthy donors. Study-level points and caveats: As confirmed in vitro, three CMV-associated chains were specific for CMV antigens.

CDR1 is MNHEY, CDR2 SMNVEV, per germline (reference sequence). The CDR3 length is 16 residues. Trimming removed 4 bases from V and 6 bases from J, with 19 bases in between. Of note for this clone: Its antigen is unknown.

The table came from immunoSEQ multiplex PCR; TCRdb's copy has only in-frame clones and leaves some out. The table includes some 340,000 clones, approximately 90% detected once. Sequenced material: PBMCs. The chain combines TRBV27 with TRBJ2-1, with D possibly matching TRBD2 (7 bases). The TCR comes from a woman in her thirties in good health and CMV-seropositive. The CDR3 region has the DNA TGTGCCAGCAGTTCCCCGGGGGGCCACAGCCCCAATGAGCAGTTCTTC. This translates into CASSSPGGHSPNEQFF.